This is a list of T cell receptor beta chains from one sample in a study of blood T cell repertoires in COVID-19. Clones were read by immunoSEQ multiplex PCR, and TCRdb kept only the in-frame ones, dropping some. The sample includes 310,000 or so clones, approximately 90% seen only once; the top ten take 8% to 9.5%. Sequenced: PBMCs or T cells enriched from blood (not recorded which). All receptors come from a woman aged 18 to 35 who had recovered from COVID-19. Both conserved end residues are part of each CDR3. A D gene is named only where the DNA matches it firmly. Where a row states a size, it is once, few, many or the class of an expanded clone; other rows omit it.

size	D	J	V	DNA	CDR3
-	-	TRBJ1-6	TRBV5-8	TGTGCCAGCAGCTTGTCCACAGAGAATTCACCCCTCCACTTT	CASSLSTENSPLHF
-	-	TRBJ1-1	TRBV7-3	TGTGCCAGCAGCTCCTCAGGGTACACTGAAGCTTTCTTT	CASSSSGYTEAFF
-	-	TRBJ2-3	TRBV20-1	TGCAGTGTATTCCGCACAGATACGCAGTATTTT	CSVFRTDTQYF
-	TRBD1	TRBJ1-2	TRBV4-1	TGCGCCAGCAGTCAGGGCGAGGGGGCGAGGGGCTACACCTTC	CASSQGEGARGYTF
-	TRBD1	TRBJ2-5	TRBV28	TGTGCCAGCAGTTTGTCGGGACAGGGCCTCCAAGAGACCCAGTACTTC	CASSLSGQGLQETQYF
once	TRBD2	TRBJ2-3	TRBV19	TGTGCCAGTAGTGCTGTGGGGGGAGGGGTGCCAGATACGCAGTATTTT	CASSAVGGGVPDTQYF
-	-	TRBJ1-1	TRBV7-9	TGTGCCAGCAGCTTAGGACAGCCCATGAACACTGAAGCTTTCTTT	CASSLGQPMNTEAFF
once	-	TRBJ2-1	TRBV27	TGTGCCAGCACCCCAGGCGACCCCTCCTACAATGAGCAGTTCTTC	CASTPGDPSYNEQFF
-	TRBD1	TRBJ1-2	TRBV5-1	TGCGCCAGCAGTCCCGGGACAGGACCCTATGGCTACACCTTC	CASSPGTGPYGYTF
-	TRBD2	TRBJ2-7	TRBV19	TGTGCCAGTAGTAGGAGCGGGGGACCCTACGAGCAGTACTTC	CASSRSGGPYEQYF
-	-	TRBJ1-6	TRBV6-6	TGTGCCAGCAGTTACTCGACGACAGACTCACCCCTCCACTTT	CASSYSTTDSPLHF
-	-	TRBJ2-7	TRBV6-5	TGTGCCAGCAGGCGAGGACTGAGCTCCTACGAGCAGTACTTC	CASRRGLSSYEQYF
once	-	TRBJ2-5	TRBV29-1	TGCAGCGTTGATAGGGGGAACCAAGAGACCCAGTACTTC	CSVDRGNQETQYF
-	-	TRBJ1-1	TRBV10-3	TGTGCCATCAGCCCGGCAGGGTCCTCTGAAGCTTTCTTT	CAISPAGSSEAFF
once	-	TRBJ1-4	TRBV4-1	TGCGCCAGCAGCCAAGATAGTCACCGAGGGGAAAAACTGTTTTTT	CASSQDSHRGEKLFF
-	-	TRBJ1-1	TRBV19	TGTGCCAGTACATTGGCAGGGCACATGAACACTGAAGCTTTCTTT	CASTLAGHMNTEAFF
-	TRBD1	TRBJ1-2	TRBV7-3	TGTGCCAGCAGTACGCAGGGGGGCCATGGCTACACCTTC	CASSTQGGHGYTF
-	TRBD1	TRBJ1-1	TRBV2	TGTGCCACGACGAACAGGGGGACTGAAGCTTTCTTT	CATTNRGTEAFF